Each of the 2 T cell receptor beta chains below was sequenced from the same sample in a study of blood T cell repertoires in COVID-19. The assay was immunoSEQ multiplex PCR, and TCRdb's table has in-frame clones only and misses some. This sample has over 350,000 clones; about nine tenths occur once, and the top ten carry approximately 1.4%. Source material: peripheral blood. All receptors derive from a woman aged 30 to 39 with active or convalescent COVID-19.

This clone showed up just once. V and J are TRBV19 and TRBJ2-1, with a weak D call TRBD1 (5 bases). Germline V lookup: CDR1 LNHDA, CDR2 SQIVND (reference sequence). V shed 2 bases and J shed 8 bases, with 10 bases lying between them. This CDR3 has 13 residues. The CDR3 is CASSIRPRDEQFF. The CDR3 DNA follows: TGTGCCAGTAGTATACGCCCCAGGGATGAGCAGTTCTTC.

The chain links TRBV19 to TRBJ2-7; 9 nucleotides align to TRBD1. The CDR3 covers 15 residues. CDR1 and CDR2 from the germline V gene are LNHDA and SQIVND (reference sequence). With 6 bases clipped from V and 3 bases from J, the junction kept 9 bases outside the gene matches. CDR3 sequence: CASSPGTGLGYEQYF. The CDR3 coding sequence is TGTGCCAGTAGCCCGGGGACAGGGTTGGGCTACGAGCAGTACTTC.